This TCR beta chain is drawn from a study of PD-L1 blockade in urothelial cancer. Study overall: Study patients had been treated with 0 to 3 previous chemotherapy regimens. Blood samples had a median of approximately 150,000 T cells. Blood analyses occurred 3 weeks (second dose) and 6 weeks post treatment start.

The germline CDR1 and CDR2 sequences are MNHEY and SVGAGI. Trimming at V came to 4 bases and at J to 2 bases, leaving 11 bases not matched to a gene. The CDR3 is 16 residues long. Patients in the study were battling locally advanced or metastatic urothelial carcinoma. Method: immunoSEQ multiplex PCR; TCRdb's copy keeps in-frame clones and lacks some. The sample contains just under 40,000 clones, about 89% of which appear only once. The chain links TRBV6-5 to TRBJ2-7; 7 positions agree with TRBD1. The clonotype was recovered from a man aged 60 to 75 with urothelial cancer. The sequencing used PBMCs, collected around atezolizumab (anti-PD-L1) treatment. The CDR3 DNA follows: TGTGCCAGCAGTTTCAACCGGGACAGTACAACCTACGAGCAGTACTTC. This gives the protein CASSFNRDSTTYEQYF.